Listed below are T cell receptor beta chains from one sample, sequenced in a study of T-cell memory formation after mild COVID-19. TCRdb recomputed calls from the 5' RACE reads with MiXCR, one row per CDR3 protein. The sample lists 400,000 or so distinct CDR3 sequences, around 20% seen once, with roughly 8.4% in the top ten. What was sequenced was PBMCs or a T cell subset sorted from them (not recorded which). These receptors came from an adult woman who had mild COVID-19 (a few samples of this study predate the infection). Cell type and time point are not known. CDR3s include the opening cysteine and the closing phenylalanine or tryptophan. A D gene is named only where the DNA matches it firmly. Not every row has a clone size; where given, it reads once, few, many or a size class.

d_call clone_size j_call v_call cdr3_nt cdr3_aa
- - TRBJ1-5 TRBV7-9 TGTGCCAGCAGCTTAGCGCGAGAACAGGGCGACGCTTCCAATCAGCCCCAGCATTTT CASSLAREQGDASNQPQHF
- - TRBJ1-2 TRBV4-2 TGTGCCAGCAGCCAAGGTATAGGTAACTATGGCTACACCTTC CASSQGIGNYGYTF
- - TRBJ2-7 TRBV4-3 TGCGCCAGCAGCCACCTAGCGGACAGCTCCTACGAGCAGTACTTC CASSHLADSSYEQYF
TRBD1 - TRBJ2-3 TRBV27 TGTGCCAGCAGTTTACGGGACAGGGTTGGCAAAAGCACAGATACGCAGTATTTT CASSLRDRVGKSTDTQYF
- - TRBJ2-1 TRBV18 TGTGCCAGCTCACCTTCCCAGGGGAGGCACAATGAGCAGTTCTTC CASSPSQGRHNEQFF
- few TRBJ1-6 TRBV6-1 TGTGCCAGCAGCTATAATTCACCCCTCCACTTT CASSYNSPLHF
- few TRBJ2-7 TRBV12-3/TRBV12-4 TGTGCCAGCAGTAGCGGCCCCGAGCAGTACTTC CASSSGPEQYF
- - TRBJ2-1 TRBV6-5 TGTGCCAGCAGAGCGACCGGGACGGGGATCGATGAGCAGTTCTTC CASRATGTGIDEQFF
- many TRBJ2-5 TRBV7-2 TGTGCCAGCAGCCCCGTGGAGACCCAGTACTTC CASSPVETQYF
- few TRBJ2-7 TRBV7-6 TGTGCCAGCAGCTTAGCTGGGGGCGGGGGCTCCTACGAGCAGTACTTC CASSLAGGGGSYEQYF
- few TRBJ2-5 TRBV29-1 TGCAGCGTTGAGTCAGCAGGGTTGGAGACCCAGTACTTC CSVESAGLETQYF
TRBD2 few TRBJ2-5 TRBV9 TGTGCCAGCAGCGTAGTAGGTAGCGGGAGTGAGACCCAGTACTTC CASSVVGSGSETQYF
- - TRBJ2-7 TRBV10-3 TGTGCCATCAGTAAAGACAGCTACGAGCAGTACTTC CAISKDSYEQYF
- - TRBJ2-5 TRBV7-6 TGTGCCAGCAGCTCGCGCCGGGACATCCAAGAGACCCAGTACTTC CASSSRRDIQETQYF
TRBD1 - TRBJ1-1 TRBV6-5 TGTGCCAGCGGATTACAGGGGGCGCACACTGAAGCTTTCTTT CASGLQGAHTEAFF
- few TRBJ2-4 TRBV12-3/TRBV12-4 TGTGCCAGCAGCCAATCGACAGAAAACATTCAGTACTTC CASSQSTENIQYF
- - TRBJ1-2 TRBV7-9 TGTGCCAGCGAACGGGATGACTATGGCTACACCTTC CASERDDYGYTF
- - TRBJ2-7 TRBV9 TGTGCCAGCAGCGTAGACGGCCAACGAGTGGACGAGCAGTACTTC CASSVDGQRVDEQYF
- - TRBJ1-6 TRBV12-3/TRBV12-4 TGTGCCAGCAGTCTCTGGACGGGAGATTCACCCCTCCACTTT CASSLWTGDSPLHF
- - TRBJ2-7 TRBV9 TGTGCCAGCAGCGTAGGAATAAGACAGGTGCCAGACGAGCAGTACTTC CASSVGIRQVPDEQYF
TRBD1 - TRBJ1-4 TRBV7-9 TGTGCCAGCAGCTTAGTAAAGCTCCATTCCGCCAGGGGGCTTCCCCCAGCGGCTAATGAAAAACTGTTTTTT CASSLVKLHSARGLPPAANEKLFF
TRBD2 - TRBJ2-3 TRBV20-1 TGCAGTGGAGGGACTAGCGGGGGCACAGATACGCAGTATTTT CSGGTSGGTDTQYF
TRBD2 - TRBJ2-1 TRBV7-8 TGTGCCAGCAGCTTAGTGGGAGGGCCGTTGTATGAGCAGTTCTTC CASSLVGGPLYEQFF
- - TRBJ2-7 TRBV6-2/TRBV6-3 TGTGCCAGCAGCAGAAACTACGAGCAGTGCTTC CASSRNYEQCF
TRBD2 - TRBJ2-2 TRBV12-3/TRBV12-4 TGTGCCAGCAGTCAGGCGGGCGGGGGAGCCGGGGAGCTGTTTTTT CASSQAGGGAGELFF
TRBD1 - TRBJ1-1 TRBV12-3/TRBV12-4 TGTGCCAGCAGCACGACAGGGATCACTGAAGCTTTCTTT CASSTTGITEAFF
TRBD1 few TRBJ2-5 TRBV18 TGTGCCAGCTCACCACCGAGGGACAGGGGTGAGACCCAGTACTTC CASSPPRDRGETQYF
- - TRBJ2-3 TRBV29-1 TGCAGCGTCGCCGGAGGGGTCACAGATACGCAGTATTTT CSVAGGVTDTQYF
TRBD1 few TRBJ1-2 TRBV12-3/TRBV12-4 TGTGCCAGCAGCCCAGCTAGGGGGCGAGGGAATGGCTACACCTTC CASSPARGRGNGYTF
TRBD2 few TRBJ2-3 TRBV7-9 TGTGCCAGCAGCTTACCGGGAGGGCGGGAGGCCCCCCCTACGCAGTATTTT CASSLPGGREAPPTQYF
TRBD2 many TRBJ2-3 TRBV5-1 TGCGCCAGCAGTAAGGTAGCGGGAGAGGTGGCAGATACGCAGTATTTT CASSKVAGEVADTQYF
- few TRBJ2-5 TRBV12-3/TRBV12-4 TGTGCCAGCAGTTTACTCCGTGTTGGAGAGACCCAGTACTTC CASSLLRVGETQYF
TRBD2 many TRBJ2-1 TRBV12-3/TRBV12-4 TGTGCCAGCAGTGGGCTAGCGGGGGGCTTATACAATGAGCAGTTCTTC CASSGLAGGLYNEQFF
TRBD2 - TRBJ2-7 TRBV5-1 TGCGCCAGCAGCACACAACCGGGACTAGCGTACAACGAGCAGTACTTC CASSTQPGLAYNEQYF
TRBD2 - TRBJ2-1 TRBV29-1 TGCAGCGGTGGCGGACTAGCGGGAGATGAGCAGTTCTTC CSGGGLAGDEQFF
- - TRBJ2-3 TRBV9 TGTGCCAGCAGCGTAGGAGGTGTTCGCACAGATACGCAGTATTTT CASSVGGVRTDTQYF
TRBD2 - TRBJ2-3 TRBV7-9 TGTGCCAGCAGCTTCCCCACTAGCGGGGGGGCCGATGACGCAGATACGCAGTATTTT CASSFPTSGGADDADTQYF
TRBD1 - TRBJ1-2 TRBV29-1 TGCAGCGCATGGGACAGGGGAGACTATGGCTACACCTTC CSAWDRGDYGYTF
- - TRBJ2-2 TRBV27 TGTGCCAGCAGCACCCCCCACCGGGGTGGGACCGGGGAGCTGTTTTTT CASSTPHRGGTGELFF
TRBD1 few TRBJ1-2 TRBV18 TGTGCCAGCTCACCAAACGCGGGACAGGAGATTCTATGGAGTGGCTACACCTTC CASSPNAGQEILWSGYTF
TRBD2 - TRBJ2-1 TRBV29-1 TGCAGCGTTGCCAGACTAGCGGGGACCTACAATGAGCAGTTCTTC CSVARLAGTYNEQFF
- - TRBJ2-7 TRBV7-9 TGTGCCAGCAGCTTAGCTCATACCCCCTACGAGCAGTACTTC CASSLAHTPYEQYF
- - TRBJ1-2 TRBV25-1 TGTGCCAGCAGTGCGGCAGCCTATGGCTACACCTTC CASSAAAYGYTF
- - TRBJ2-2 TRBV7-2 TGTGCCAGCAGCTTAGCGCCGGGTCCCGGAAAGAAGCTGTTTTTT CASSLAPGPGKKLFF
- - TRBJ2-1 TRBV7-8 TGTGCCAGCAGCTTAACGGTGCCGGGAGCTCTCTACAATGAGCAGTTCTTC CASSLTVPGALYNEQFF
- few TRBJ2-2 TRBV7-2 TGTGCCAGCAGCTTATTCGGGGCGGGCGGGGAGCTGTTTTTT CASSLFGAGGELFF
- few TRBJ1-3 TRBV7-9 TGTGCCAGCAGCTTCGGAGGGGTGAGAAACACCATATATTTT CASSFGGVRNTIYF
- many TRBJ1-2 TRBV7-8 TGTGCCAGCAGCCTCACAGAGAACTATGGCTACACCTTC CASSLTENYGYTF
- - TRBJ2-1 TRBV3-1 TGTGCCAGCAGCCCCCCTGAGCCGGGGGTTTGGAGTGAGCAGTTCTTC CASSPPEPGVWSEQFF
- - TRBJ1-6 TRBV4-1 TGCGCCAGCAGCCACGTAAGGGGCTATAATTCACCCCTCCACTTT CASSHVRGYNSPLHF
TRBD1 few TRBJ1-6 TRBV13 TGTGCCAGCAGCTTAGAAATCGGACAGGGTCGGGATTCACCCCTCCACTTT CASSLEIGQGRDSPLHF
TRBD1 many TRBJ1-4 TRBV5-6 TGTGCCAGCAGCCACGGGACAGGCATTGAAAAACTGTTTTTT CASSHGTGIEKLFF
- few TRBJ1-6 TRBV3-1 TGTGCCAGCAGCCAAGTTACCCTACCCCTCCACTTT CASSQVTLPLHF
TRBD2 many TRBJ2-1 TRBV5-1 TGCGCCAGCAGCCGGACTAGCGGGGGCAATGAGCAGTTCTTC CASSRTSGGNEQFF
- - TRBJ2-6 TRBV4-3 TGCGCCAGCAGCCAAGATCTCGCAAGGGAGAGCTCTGGGGCCAACGTCCTGACTTTC CASSQDLARESSGANVLTF